Following are 27 T cell receptor beta chains from one sample sequenced in a study of blood T cells in healthy people across ages. With a J-beta primer mix and a sample-barcoded 5' primer, a second PCR ran about 6 to 11 cycles. TCRdb called the 5' RACE reads again in MiXCR, with one record for every CDR3 protein. The data contain 650,000 to 800,000 distinct CDR3 sequences, about 42% of them singletons. Input material: blood. These receptors were obtained from a man aged 55 to 69 in good health.

This clonotype was counted a few times. The V gene is TRBV5-1, the J gene TRBJ1-1; TRBD1 matches at 7 bases. Germline lookup yields CDR1 SGHRS and CDR2 YFSETQ. V was pared by 3 bases and J by 1 base, with 6 bases of the junction left unmatched. This CDR3 is 15 amino acids long. This CDR3 is CASSSRGQPNTEAFF. DNA of the CDR3: TGCGCCAGCAGCTCGAGGGGGCAGCCGAACACTGAAGCTTTCTTT.

This clonotype was observed a handful of times. The rearrangement joins TRBV30 to TRBJ2-7; D ambiguous. Germline values: CDR1 GTSNPN, CDR2 SVGIG (reference sequence). V was shortened by 6 bases and J by 0 bases, with 9 bases between the two germline ends. The CDR3 totals 12 residues. The CDR3 bases are TGTGCCTGTGTAACGAGCTCCTACGAGCAGTACTTC. Translating it yields CACVTSSYEQYF.

Here the CDR3 reads CAWSISGQGGSGANVLTF. The CDR3 DNA reads TGTGCCTGGAGTATTTCGGGACAGGGAGGTTCTGGGGCCAACGTCCTGACTTTC. V gene TRBV30 combines with J gene TRBJ2-6; 9 bases line up with TRBD1. V lost 2 bases, J lost 1 base, and 9 bases stayed unmatched. The CDR3 has 18 amino acids. The germline gives CDR1 GTSNPN, CDR2 SVGIG (reference sequence).

This clonotype was seen many times. J is TRBJ2-5 and V is TRBV5-1; D gene ambiguous. Germline CDR1 reads SGHRS; CDR2 reads YFSETQ. Trimming left V 0 bases short and J 2 bases short, with 8 bases between. This CDR3 is 14 amino acids long. CDR3 sequence (DNA): TGCGCCAGCAGCTTGGGTTACGGGCAAGAGACCCAGTACTTC. Its translation: CASSLGYGQETQYF.

This clonotype turned up a few times. The chain is built from TRBV7-2 and TRBJ1-2; D is undetermined. The CDR3 loop spans 15 amino acids. Deletions cut 3 bases from V and 7 bases from J, with 18 bases between. CDR1 and CDR2 from the germline V gene are SGHTA and FQGNSA. CDR3 protein: CASSLWPAQVGGYTF. For the CDR3, the DNA is TGTGCCAGCAGCTTGTGGCCGGCCCAAGTAGGTGGCTACACCTTC.

V usage is TRBV20-1 and J usage is TRBJ1-5, with no clear D. CDR1 is DFQATT and CDR2 is SNEGSKA in the germline V gene (reference sequence). The CDR3 sequence is 15 residues long. V lost 3 bases, J lost 2 bases, and 14 bases lay in between. The CDR3 DNA reads as TGCAGTGCTAGGTGGGTGGGGATGGGCAATCAGCCCCAGCATTTT. This encodes CSARWVGMGNQPQHF.

The chain recombines TRBV15 with TRBJ2-1; TRBD2 might be the D (7 bases). Deletions cut 7 bases from V and 0 bases from J, with 25 bases between. The CDR3 is 19 residues long. Germline assignment: CDR1 LNHNV and CDR2 YYDKDF (reference sequence). CDR3 DNA: TGTGCCACCACTTATTCGTCGGATCGGGGGGCGAGCTCCTACAATGAGCAGTTCTTC. Its protein is CATTYSSDRGASSYNEQFF.

The chain combines TRBV15 with TRBJ2-7; 12 nucleotides match TRBD1. This CDR3 has 15 residues. With V trimmed by 1 base and J by 5 bases, 3 bases remained unmatched. Germline V gene lookup returns CDR1 LNHNV and CDR2 YYDKDF (reference sequence). Written as DNA, the CDR3 is TGTGCCACCAGCAGAGCGGGACAGGGGGCCCACGAGCAGTACTTC. It translates to CATSRAGQGAHEQYF.

This chain links TRBV6-6 with TRBJ2-5; D is perhaps TRBD2 (5 bases). This CDR3 contains 15 residues. With 3 bases removed from V and 1 base from J, the gap between germline ends came to 12 bases. Germline assignment: CDR1 MNHNY and CDR2 SVGAGI (reference sequence). CDR3: CASSYSSSGQETQYF. For the CDR3, the DNA is TGTGCCAGCAGTTATTCGTCGAGCGGCCAAGAGACCCAGTACTTC.

The V and J genes are TRBV27 and TRBJ1-1, with D perhaps matching TRBD1 (6 bases). The germline V and J ends were trimmed by 4 bases and 3 bases, with 18 bases remaining between them. The V gene's germline CDR1 is MNHEY and CDR2 SMNVEV (reference sequence). The CDR3 is made up of 16 amino acids. The CDR3 DNA follows: TGTGCCAGCAGTTCTCGACAGGAGGGGATTGACACTGAAGCTTTCTTT. Amino acid sequence: CASSSRQEGIDTEAFF.

This chain connects TRBV10-3 to TRBJ2-1, with D possibly being TRBD1 (5 bases). CDR1 is ENHRY and CDR2 is SYGVKD in the germline V gene. V shed 2 bases and J shed 5 bases, with 10 bases lying between them. The CDR3 is 14 amino acids. This chain's CDR3 is CAISEAARDNEQFF. The CDR3 DNA reads TGTGCCATCAGTGAGGCGGCCAGGGACAATGAGCAGTTCTTC.

J is TRBJ2-1 and V is TRBV27; possibly TRBD1 or TRBD2 for D (5 bases each). This CDR3 is built from 15 residues. Germline lookup yields CDR1 MNHEY and CDR2 SMNVEV (reference sequence). The V end lost 5 bases, the J end lost 2 bases, and 13 bases lay between the germline ends. The CDR3 sequence: CASSIQRGTYNEQFF. CDR3 DNA sequence: TGTGCCAGCAGTATTCAGAGGGGAACCTACAATGAGCAGTTCTTC.

This sequence joins TRBV9 and TRBJ2-1, with 8 bases lining up with TRBD2. Germline values: CDR1 SGDLS, CDR2 YYNGEE. CDR3 length equals 15 residues. J was trimmed by 5 bases and V by 5 bases; bases with no gene match: 9. CDR3 sequence (DNA): TGTGCCAGCAGTGGGACGGGGGGGGCCGACAATGAGCAGTTCTTC. It translates to CASSGTGGADNEQFF. The full variable domain, its missing parts supplied by reference TRBV9 and TRBJ2-1, is DSGVTQTPKHLITATGQRVTLRCSPRSGDLSVYWYQQSLDQGLQFLIQYYNGEERAKGNILERFSAQQFPDLHSELNLSSLELGDSALYFCASSGTGGADNEQFFGPGTRLTVL.

The V gene is TRBV6-1, the J gene TRBJ2-4; D not certain. The V gene lost 6 bases and the J gene lost 0 bases, with 18 bases spanning the gap. The V gene's germline CDR1 is MNHNS and CDR2 SASEGT. This CDR3 has 17 amino acids. The CDR3 loop is CASSESYATLAKNIQYF. Written as DNA, the CDR3 is TGTGCCAGCAGCGAAAGTTATGCAACCCTAGCCAAAAACATTCAGTACTTC.

The table lists this clonotype with a few counts. V gene TRBV12-3 or TRBV12-4 combines with J gene TRBJ2-5; maybe TRBD1 (6 bases). The J call is uncertain, as TRBJ2-7 better fits the DNA end. The CDR3 length is 11 residues. For the CDR3, the DNA is TGTGCCAGCAGTTCCAGGGGCGAGCAGTACTTC. Translated, it gives CASSSRGEQYF.

The V and J genes are TRBV7-8 and TRBJ2-7, with 9 bases that match TRBD2. The germline gives CDR1 SGHVS, CDR2 FQNEAQ. The CDR3 is 17 amino acids. Germline trimming cut 3 bases from V and 7 bases from J; bases unmatched to any gene: 16. CDR3 in amino acids: CASSLISGGPTYNEQYF. CDR3 DNA: TGTGCCAGCAGCTTGATTAGCGGGGGCCCTACCTACAATGAGCAGTACTTC. The whole variable domain, remainder taken from reference TRBV7-8 and TRBJ2-7, is GAGVSQSPRYKVAKRGQDVALRCDPISGHVSLFWYQQALGQGPEFLTYFQNEAQLDKSGLPSDRFFAERPEGSVSTLKIQRTQQEDSAVYLCASSLISGGPTYNEQYFGPGTRLTVT.

This chain uses TRBV5-1 with TRBJ2-7; 8 bases are shared with TRBD1. The germline V gene has CDR1 SGHRS and CDR2 YFSETQ. This CDR3 comprises 14 residues. The V gene end was trimmed by 4 bases and the J gene end by 3 bases; junction bases not matched to a gene: 6. DNA for the CDR3: TGCGCCAGCAGCGTCCGGGACAGGAGCTACGAGCAGTACTTC. It specifies CASSVRDRSYEQYF.

Here the CDR3 DNA reads TGTGCCAGCAGTTACCTGCTAGGTACAGATACGCAGTATTTT. It codes for CASSYLLGTDTQYF. The chain couples TRBV6-2 or TRBV6-3 to TRBJ2-3; D is unresolved. CDR1 MNHEY and CDR2 SVGEGT come from the germline V gene. This CDR3 is 14 amino acids long. V was trimmed by 2 bases and J by 3 bases, leaving 9 bases between them.

The V call is TRBV2, the J call TRBJ2-3; 7 nucleotides agree with TRBD1. Trimming at V came to 11 bases and at J to 2 bases, leaving 4 bases not matched to a gene. The CDR3 runs 12 residues. The germline V gene encodes CDR1 SNHLY and CDR2 FYNNEI. CDR3 sequence (DNA): TGTGCCGGTGACAGGGACACAGATACGCAGTATTTT. This translates into CAGDRDTDTQYF.

This clonotype was seen only a few times. The chain couples TRBV5-1 to TRBJ1-2; D is unresolved. Germline CDR1 and CDR2: SGHRS and YFSETQ. V lost 1 base to trimming and J lost 1 base, with 8 bases between them. CDR3 length: 14 residues. The CDR3 coding sequence is TGCGCCAGCAGCTTGAGCCAGGATAACTATGGCTACACCTTC. Residues: CASSLSQDNYGYTF.

The genes are TRBV12-3 or TRBV12-4 and TRBJ2-7, with D perhaps matching TRBD2 (5 bases). The J call may be mistaken, given a closer DNA end match to TRBJ2-5. The CDR3 has 13 amino acids. The CDR3 nucleotides are TGTGCCAGCAGTTTAGTCGGGGTTGGGACCCAGTACTTC. Translated, it gives CASSLVGVGTQYF.

This clonotype has only a few counts. The CDR3 bases are TGTGCCAGCAGACAGCCCGGGACTCTAAACATTCAGTACTTC. The encoded protein is CASRQPGTLNIQYF. The rearrangement joins TRBV6-5 to TRBJ2-4; possible D gene TRBD2, 6 bases. Trimming shortened V by 6 bases and J by 6 bases, and 15 bases separated the two germline ends. The germline CDR1 and CDR2 sequences are MNHEY and SVGAGI. The CDR3 is made up of 14 amino acids.

The chain is built from TRBV4-3 and TRBJ1-4; 10 nucleotides line up with TRBD1. The CDR3 loop spans 16 amino acids. The V gene end was trimmed by 5 bases and the J gene end by 8 bases; junction bases not matched to a gene: 11. CDR1 is LGHNA, CDR2 YSLEER, per germline. CDR3 sequence reads: CASSKGQGGVNEKLFF. The CDR3, as DNA: TGCGCCAGCAGCAAAGGACAGGGGGGAGTTAACGAAAAACTGTTTTTT.

The CDR3 reads CSASKRRGGTDTQYF. CDR3 nucleotides: TGCAGTGCTAGTAAGAGGCGGGGAGGCACAGATACGCAGTATTTT. This chain links TRBV20-1 with TRBJ2-3; possible D gene TRBD2, 6 bases. The CDR3 extends over 15 amino acids. The germline V and J ends were trimmed by 3 bases and 1 base, with 14 bases remaining between them. Per germline, CDR1 DFQATT and CDR2 SNEGSKA (reference sequence).

The chain has TRBV25-1 and TRBJ1-5; 10 bases are shared with TRBD1. This CDR3 has 15 residues. The V and J ends lost 1 base and 8 bases, in that order; junction bases with no gene match: 5. In germline, CDR1 is MGHDK, CDR2 SYGVNS. CDR3 protein: CASSELGTGEEPQHF. The CDR3 coding sequence is TGTGCCAGCAGTGAATTGGGGACAGGGGAGGAGCCCCAGCATTTT.

This clonotype showed up just a few times. This chain links TRBV6-2 or TRBV6-3 with TRBJ2-3, with D possibly matching TRBD2 (6 bases). Germline V gene lookup returns CDR1 MNHEY and CDR2 SVGEGT. Trimming removed 0 bases at V and 2 bases at J, with 12 bases between. CDR3 length: 16 residues. The CDR3 nucleotides read TGTGCCAGCAGTTACTCGCTCGGGGGATACACAGATACGCAGTATTTT. This sequence encodes CASSYSLGGYTDTQYF.

The J gene is TRBJ2-5, the V gene TRBV7-8, with 10 nucleotides matching TRBD2. The CDR3 has 19 residues. Germline V lookup: CDR1 SGHVS, CDR2 FQNEAQ. J gave up 0 bases and V 2 bases, and 12 bases lay outside the gene matches. The CDR3 nucleotides read TGTGCCAGCAGCTTAAGACTAGCGGGTCTAAAATTGTACCAAGAGACCCAGTACTTC. Amino acids: CASSLRLAGLKLYQETQYF.